The 12 T cell receptor beta chains below come from one sample, sequenced in a study of T cells expressing NK-cell markers. TCRdb re-called the 5' RACE reads, yielding one record per CDR3 amino acid sequence without DNA. The sample has 400,000 to 450,000 distinct CDR3 sequences. The sequenced sample was blood T cells: a sorted CD56 or NKG2C T cell subset, CD4+ or CD8+ T cells, or bulk PBMC T cells (not recorded which). The receptors stem from a woman aged 18 to 75 in good health.

This rearrangement joins TRBV4-3 to TRBJ2-2; TCRdb calls TRBD1, which cannot be checked without DNA. The length of the CDR3 is 17 residues. Germline CDR1 reads LGHNA; CDR2 reads YSLEER. CDR3 sequence: CASSQELGQVYTGELFF.

The rearrangement joins TRBV9 to TRBJ1-1. CDR1 and CDR2 from the germline V gene are SGDLS and YYNGEE. The CDR3 is 15 residues long. The CDR3 spells CASSVTGFEDTEAFF. The entire variable domain, with the rest obtained from reference TRBV9 and TRBJ1-1, is as follows: DSGVTQTPKHLITATGQRVTLRCSPRSGDLSVYWYQQSLDQGLQFLIQYYNGEERAKGNILERFSAQQFPDLHSELNLSSLELGDSALYFCASSVTGFEDTEAFFGQGTRLTVV.

J is TRBJ2-2 and V is TRBV4-3; there is no DNA to check the TCRdb D call of TRBD2. Germline V CDR1 and CDR2: LGHNA, YSLEER. The CDR3 is 15 amino acids. The CDR3 loop is CASSQSGGGTGELFF.

The chain couples TRBV12-3 or TRBV12-4 to TRBJ2-1; TCRdb picks TRBD2, but there is no DNA to check that call. The CDR3 consists of 16 residues. This chain's CDR3 is CASSEGLAGAFGEQFF.

CDR3: CASRPDEEGKKLFF. The chain combines TRBV6-2 or TRBV6-3 with TRBJ1-4. Germline values: CDR1 MNHEY, CDR2 SVGEGT. This CDR3 has 14 amino acids.

The chain uses TRBV5-6 and TRBJ2-5; TCRdb names TRBD2, which stays unverified in the absence of DNA. Germline CDR1 SGHDT, CDR2 YYEEEE. The CDR3 is 19 amino acids. CDR3 amino acids: CASGWGLASGGAGQKTQYF.

The V and J genes are TRBV7-9 and TRBJ2-5. This CDR3 has 15 amino acids. Germline lookup yields CDR1 SEHNR and CDR2 FQNEAQ (reference sequence). The CDR3 is CASSLYSLEQEIQYF. The whole variable domain, filled in from reference TRBV7-9 and TRBJ2-5, reads DTGVSQNPRHKITKRGQNVTFRCDPISEHNRLYWYRQTLGQGPEFLTYFQNEAQLEKSRLLSDRFSAERPKGSFSTLEIQRTEQGDSAMYLCASSLYSLEQEIQYFGPGTRLLVL.

V is TRBV20-1 and J is TRBJ2-5; TCRdb's D call of TRBD1 is untestable without DNA. The CDR3 is 15 residues long. Germline values: CDR1 DFQATT, CDR2 SNEGSKA (reference sequence). Here the CDR3 reads CSARRGQGQLGAQYF.

This chain joins TRBV7-2 and TRBJ2-2. The germline gives CDR1 SGHTA, CDR2 FQGNSA. The CDR3 runs 15 residues. The CDR3 region is CASSLALGGTGELFF.

The rearrangement links TRBV5-1 to TRBJ2-5; TCRdb's D gene call, TRBD1, goes unchecked for lack of DNA. The CDR3 extends over 13 amino acids. From germline, CDR1 is SGHRS and CDR2 YFSETQ. The chain's CDR3 is CASSDGQTETQYF. Full variable domain (outside the CDR3, taken from reference TRBV5-1 and TRBJ2-5): KAGVTQTPRYLIKTRGQQVTLSCSPISGHRSVSWYQQTPGQGLQFLFEYFSETQRNKGNFPGRFSGRQFSNSRSEMNVSTLELGDSALYLCASSDGQTETQYFGPGTRLLVL.

The J gene is TRBJ2-6, the V gene TRBV9; without DNA, the TCRdb call of TRBD1 cannot be checked. Germline lookup yields CDR1 SGDLS and CDR2 YYNGEE. This CDR3 has 15 amino acids. CDR3 loop: CASSEQGAGANVLTF.

The chain combines TRBV20-1 with TRBJ1-6; TCRdb's D call of TRBD1 is untestable without DNA. The CDR3 loop spans 14 amino acids. CDR1 and CDR2 from the germline V gene are DFQATT and SNEGSKA (reference sequence). CDR3 protein: CSARGWGDNSPLHF.